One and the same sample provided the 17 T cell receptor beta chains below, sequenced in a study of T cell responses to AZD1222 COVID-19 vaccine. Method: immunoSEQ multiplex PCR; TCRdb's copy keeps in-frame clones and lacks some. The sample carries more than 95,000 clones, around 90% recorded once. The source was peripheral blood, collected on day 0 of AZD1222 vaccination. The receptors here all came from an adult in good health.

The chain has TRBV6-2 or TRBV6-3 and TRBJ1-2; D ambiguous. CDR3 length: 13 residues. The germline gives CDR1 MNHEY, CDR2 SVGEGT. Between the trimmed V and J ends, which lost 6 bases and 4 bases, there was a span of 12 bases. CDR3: CASSDLQLYGYTF. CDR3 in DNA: TGTGCCAGCAGCGACTTACAGCTCTATGGCTACACCTTC.

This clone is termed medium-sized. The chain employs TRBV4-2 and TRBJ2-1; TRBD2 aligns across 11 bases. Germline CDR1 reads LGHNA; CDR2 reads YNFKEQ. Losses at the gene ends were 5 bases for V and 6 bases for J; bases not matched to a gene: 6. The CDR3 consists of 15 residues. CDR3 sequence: CASSSDSGGANEQFF. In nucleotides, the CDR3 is TGTGCCAGCAGCTCGGATAGCGGGGGGGCCAATGAGCAGTTCTTC.

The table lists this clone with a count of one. CDR3 in amino acids: CASSTRAGNEQFF. The CDR3 DNA follows: TGTGCCAGCAGTACCAGGGCTGGCAATGAGCAGTTCTTC. This chain links TRBV12-3 or TRBV12-4 with TRBJ2-1; D possibly corresponds to TRBD1 (5 bases). V was clipped by 5 bases and J by 6 bases, with 11 bases between them. The CDR3 covers 13 residues.

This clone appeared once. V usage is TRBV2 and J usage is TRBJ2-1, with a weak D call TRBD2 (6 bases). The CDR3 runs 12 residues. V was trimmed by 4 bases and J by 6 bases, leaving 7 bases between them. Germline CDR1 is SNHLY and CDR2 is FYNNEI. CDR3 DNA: TGTGCCAGCAGTGGGGACTTCAATGAGCAGTTCTTC. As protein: CASSGDFNEQFF.

For the CDR3, the DNA is TGTGCCAGCAGCTTGGACGTCGAAGAGACCCAGTACTTC. Its translation: CASSLDVEETQYF. The V call is TRBV5-6, the J call TRBJ2-5; D remains unclear. Trimming removed 0 bases from V and 3 bases from J, with 6 bases in between. Looked up from germline, CDR1 is SGHDT and CDR2 is YYEEEE. The CDR3 length is 13 residues.

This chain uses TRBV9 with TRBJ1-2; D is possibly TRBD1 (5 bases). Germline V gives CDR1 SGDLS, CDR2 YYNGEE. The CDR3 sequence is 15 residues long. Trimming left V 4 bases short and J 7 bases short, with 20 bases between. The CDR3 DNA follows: TGTGCCAGCAGCATATACGGGGCAGCCGCGGGTGGCTACACCTTC. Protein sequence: CASSIYGAAAGGYTF.

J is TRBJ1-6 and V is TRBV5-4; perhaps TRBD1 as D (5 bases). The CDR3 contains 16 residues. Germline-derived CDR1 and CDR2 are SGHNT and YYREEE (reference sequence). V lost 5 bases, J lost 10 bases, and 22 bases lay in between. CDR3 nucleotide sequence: TGTGCCAGCAGTCGACGGGGGGAGATTTTGATCTCACCCCTCCACTTT. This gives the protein CASSRRGEILISPLHF.

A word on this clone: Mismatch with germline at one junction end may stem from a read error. This CDR3 reads CASNLQGGTDTQYF. Here the CDR3 DNA reads TGTGCCAGCAATTTACAGGGTGGGACAGATACGCAGTATTTT. The chain links TRBV28 to TRBJ2-3; weak D call: TRBD1 (6 bases). Germline V CDR1 and CDR2: MDHEN, SYDVKM. This CDR3 comprises 14 residues.

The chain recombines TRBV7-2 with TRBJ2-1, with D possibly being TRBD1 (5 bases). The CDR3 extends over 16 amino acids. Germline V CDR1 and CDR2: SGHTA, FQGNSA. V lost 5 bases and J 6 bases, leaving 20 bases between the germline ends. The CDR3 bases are TGTGCCAGCAGCACTAAGATCAGGGATTCGGCCAATGAGCAGTTCTTC. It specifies CASSTKIRDSANEQFF.

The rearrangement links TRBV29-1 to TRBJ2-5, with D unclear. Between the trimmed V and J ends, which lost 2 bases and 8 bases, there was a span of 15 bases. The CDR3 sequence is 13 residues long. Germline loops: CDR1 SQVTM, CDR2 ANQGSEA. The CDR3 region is CSVERTAEETQYF. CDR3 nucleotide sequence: TGCAGCGTTGAAAGGACGGCCGAGGAAACCCAGTACTTC.

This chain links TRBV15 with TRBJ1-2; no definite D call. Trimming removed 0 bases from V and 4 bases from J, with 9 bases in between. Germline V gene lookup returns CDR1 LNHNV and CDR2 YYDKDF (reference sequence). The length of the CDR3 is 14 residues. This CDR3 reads CATSRDSLAYGYTF. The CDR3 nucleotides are TGTGCCACCAGCAGAGATTCTTTAGCCTATGGCTACACCTTC.

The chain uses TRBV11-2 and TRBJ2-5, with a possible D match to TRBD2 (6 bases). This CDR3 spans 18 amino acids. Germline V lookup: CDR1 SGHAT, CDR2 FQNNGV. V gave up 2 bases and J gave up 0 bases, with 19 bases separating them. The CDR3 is CASSLFALWGEDQETQYF. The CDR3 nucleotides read TGTGCCAGCAGCTTATTCGCACTTTGGGGGGAGGACCAAGAGACCCAGTACTTC.

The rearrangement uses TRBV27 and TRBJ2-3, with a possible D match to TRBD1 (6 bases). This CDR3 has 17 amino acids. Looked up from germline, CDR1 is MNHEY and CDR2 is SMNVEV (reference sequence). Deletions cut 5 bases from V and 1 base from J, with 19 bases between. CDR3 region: CASSPDPLGQGTDTQYF. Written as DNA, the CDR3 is TGTGCCAGCAGTCCCGACCCCCTGGGACAAGGCACAGATACGCAGTATTTT.

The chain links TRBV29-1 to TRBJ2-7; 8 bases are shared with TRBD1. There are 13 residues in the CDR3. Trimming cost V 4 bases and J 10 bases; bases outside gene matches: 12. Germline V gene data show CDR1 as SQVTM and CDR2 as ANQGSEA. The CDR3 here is CSVAQGAHADQYF. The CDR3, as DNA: TGCAGCGTTGCCCAGGGGGCGCATGCCGACCAGTACTTC.

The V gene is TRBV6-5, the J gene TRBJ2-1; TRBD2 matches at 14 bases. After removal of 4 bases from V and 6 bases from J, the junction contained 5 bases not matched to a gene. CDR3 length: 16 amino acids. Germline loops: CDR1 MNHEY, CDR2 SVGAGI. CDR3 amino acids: CASSSRTSGRTNEQFF. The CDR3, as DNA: TGTGCCAGCAGTTCCCGGACTAGCGGGAGGACCAATGAGCAGTTCTTC.

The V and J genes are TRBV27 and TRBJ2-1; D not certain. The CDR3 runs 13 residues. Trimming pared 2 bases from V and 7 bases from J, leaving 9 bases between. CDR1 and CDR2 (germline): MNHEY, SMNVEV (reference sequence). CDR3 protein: CASSLNRANEQFF. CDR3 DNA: TGTGCCAGCAGTTTAAATAGGGCTAATGAGCAGTTCTTC.

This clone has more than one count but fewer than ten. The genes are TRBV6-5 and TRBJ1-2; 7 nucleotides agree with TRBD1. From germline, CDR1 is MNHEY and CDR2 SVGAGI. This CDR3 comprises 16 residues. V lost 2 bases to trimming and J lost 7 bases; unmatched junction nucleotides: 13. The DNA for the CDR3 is TGTGCCAGCAGTTACCCCTCAGGGGGAATAGTAAGTGGCTACACCTTC. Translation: CASSYPSGGIVSGYTF.